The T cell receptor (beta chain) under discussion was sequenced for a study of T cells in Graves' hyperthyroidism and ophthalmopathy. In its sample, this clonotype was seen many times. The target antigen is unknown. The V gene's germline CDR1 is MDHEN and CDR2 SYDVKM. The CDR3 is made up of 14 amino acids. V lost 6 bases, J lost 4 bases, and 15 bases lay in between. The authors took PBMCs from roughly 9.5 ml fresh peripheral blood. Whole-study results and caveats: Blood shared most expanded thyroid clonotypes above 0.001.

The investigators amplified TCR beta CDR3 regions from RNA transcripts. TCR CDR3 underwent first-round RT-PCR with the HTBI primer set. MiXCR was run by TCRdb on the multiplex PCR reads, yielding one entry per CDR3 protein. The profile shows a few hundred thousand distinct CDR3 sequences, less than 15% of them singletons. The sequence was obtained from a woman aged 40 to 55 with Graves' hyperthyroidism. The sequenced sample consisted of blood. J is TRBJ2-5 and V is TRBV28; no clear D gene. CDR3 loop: CASSAPRLVETQYF. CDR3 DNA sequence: TGTGCCAGCAGCGCCCCGAGGCTCGTAGAGACCCAGTACTTC.